The 17 T cell receptor beta chains listed next were all sequenced from one sample in a study of blood T cell repertoires in COVID-19. The repertoire was sequenced with immunoSEQ multiplex PCR; TCRdb's copy has only in-frame clones and lacks some. The sample contains some 200,000 clones, around 83% of which appear only once. Sequencing input: peripheral blood. These TCRs come from a woman aged 40 to 50 who had recovered from COVID-19.

This clone appeared a single time. The chain recombines TRBV29-1 with TRBJ2-2, with D possibly matching TRBD2 (5 bases). V was shortened by 7 bases and J by 7 bases, with 19 bases between the two germline ends. CDR3 length equals 14 residues. The germline gives CDR1 SQVTM, CDR2 ANQGSEA. The CDR3 reads CSAGSGIRIGELFF. The DNA for the CDR3 is TGCAGCGCCGGGTCCGGGATCCGTATCGGGGAGCTGTTTTTT.

This clone was seen just once. J is TRBJ2-7 and V is TRBV11-3; 7 bases match TRBD1. Germline V lookup: CDR1 SGHNT, CDR2 YENEEA. This CDR3 region has 14 residues. V was clipped by 5 bases and J by 6 bases; unmatched bases: 10. The CDR3 bases are TGTGCCAGCAGCCCCGACAGGGACGGTCTCGAGCAGTACTTC. Protein product: CASSPDRDGLEQYF.

The chain uses TRBV6-6 and TRBJ2-7, with TRBD2 identical over 7 bases. Per germline, CDR1 MNHNY and CDR2 SVGAGI (reference sequence). The CDR3 is 13 amino acids. Unmatched junction bases numbered 13, after V lost 10 bases and J lost 7 bases. CDR3 sequence reads: CATLKPGAGEQYF. The DNA of the CDR3 is TGTGCCACCCTGAAACCGGGAGCGGGGGAGCAGTACTTC.

This chain connects TRBV10-3 to TRBJ1-3; D gene uncertain. CDR1 is ENHRY, CDR2 SYGVKD, per germline. The CDR3 contains 16 residues. The V gene lost 10 bases and the J gene lost 0 bases, with 19 bases spanning the gap. In DNA form, the CDR3 reads TGTGCCACAATAACGGACTGGAGTTACTCTGGAAACACCATATATTTT. Translating it yields CATITDWSYSGNTIYF.

The chain is built from TRBV25-1 and TRBJ1-2; unclear D gene. The CDR3 extends over 13 amino acids. Trimming took off 1 base at V and 1 base at J, with 4 bases between the two ends. Germline V gives CDR1 MGHDK, CDR2 SYGVNS. The CDR3 sequence: CASSEFNNYGYTF. Here the CDR3 DNA reads TGTGCCAGCAGTGAATTTAATAACTATGGCTACACCTTC.

The chain employs TRBV7-2 and TRBJ2-1; the D gene is possibly TRBD2 (5 bases). Trimming left V 2 bases short and J 0 bases short, with 8 bases between. This CDR3 is built from 15 residues. Looked up from germline, CDR1 is SGHTA and CDR2 is FQGNSA. The DNA for the CDR3 is TGTGCCAGCAGCTTAATAGCGAACTCCTACAATGAGCAGTTCTTC. It specifies CASSLIANSYNEQFF.

This rearrangement joins TRBV28 to TRBJ2-3; 8 bases match TRBD1. The germline CDR1 and CDR2 sequences are MDHEN and SYDVKM. The CDR3 consists of 15 residues. V lost 2 bases to trimming and J lost 2 bases; unmatched junction nucleotides: 3. The CDR3 bases are TGTGCCAGCAGTTTACAGGGGGCCAACACAGATACGCAGTATTTT. Translating gives CASSLQGANTDTQYF.

The V gene is TRBV3-1 (or the pseudogene TRBV3-2), the J gene TRBJ2-5, with 11 positions matching TRBD2. The junction had 15 bases not matched to a gene; V was cut back by 1 base and J by 11 bases. Germline V gene lookup returns CDR1 LGHDT and CDR2 YNNKEL (reference sequence). This CDR3 has 17 residues. CDR3 loop: CASSQGTSGGSGRGQYF. The CDR3 DNA follows: TGTGCCAGCAGCCAAGGAACTAGCGGGGGTTCGGGGAGGGGTCAGTACTTC.

V is TRBV4-2 and J is TRBJ1-1; D is perhaps TRBD1 (5 bases). Germline assignment: CDR1 LGHNA and CDR2 YNFKEQ. The V end was cut by 4 bases, the J end by 3 bases, with 9 bases between. This CDR3 spans 13 amino acids. CDR3 sequence (DNA): TGTGCCAGCAGCCGTCAGGGCTACACTGAAGCTTTCTTT. Translating gives CASSRQGYTEAFF.

This clone was recorded at least ten times. CDR3 nucleotides: TGTGCCAGCAGCGGGGGCCCCATCTCTGGTACGCAGTATTTT. This translates into CASSGGPISGTQYF. This chain uses TRBV21-1 with TRBJ2-3; the table names TRBD1, a call not compared with the DNA. TRBV21-1 is marked as a pseudogene. The CDR3 contains 14 residues.

The sample holds one count of this clone. The genes are TRBV5-5 and TRBJ2-1, with unresolved D. Deletions cut 0 bases from V and 5 bases from J, with 3 bases between. The CDR3 runs 12 residues. The V gene's germline CDR1 is SGHKS and CDR2 YYEKEE (reference sequence). CDR3 nucleotide sequence: TGTGCCAGCAGCTTGGAGCACAATGAGCAGTTCTTC. The encoded protein is CASSLEHNEQFF.

This clone was observed many times. J is TRBJ1-6 and V is TRBV5-1; no firm D call. The CDR3 length is 13 residues. V gave up 4 bases and J gave up 12 bases, with 14 bases separating them. Germline V gene data show CDR1 as SGHRS and CDR2 as YFSETQ. CDR3 sequence: CASSPSSRVPLHF. CDR3 DNA sequence: TGCGCCAGCAGCCCGAGTTCCCGGGTACCCCTCCACTTT.

The rearrangement uses TRBV20-1 and TRBJ2-3; D is uncertain. V was clipped by 3 bases and J by 4 bases, with 5 bases between them. From germline, CDR1 is DFQATT and CDR2 SNEGSKA (reference sequence). This CDR3 is built from 11 residues. CDR3: CSASLSDTQYF. The CDR3 bases are TGCAGTGCTAGTTTATCAGATACGCAGTATTTT.

The genes are TRBV27 and TRBJ2-6; TRBD1 matches 8 bases. Germline V gives CDR1 MNHEY, CDR2 SMNVEV (reference sequence). V was clipped by 8 bases and J by 5 bases; unmatched bases: 23. CDR3 length: 20 amino acids. The CDR3 DNA sequence: TGTGCCAGCGGATCCGGACAGGGTTTTCCATATCCCCCTAGGGCCAACGTCCTGACTTTC. Translated, it gives CASGSGQGFPYPPRANVLTF.

The chain joins TRBV28 to TRBJ1-2, with 8 bases matching TRBD1. There are 14 residues in the CDR3. V was clipped by 3 bases and J by 7 bases; unmatched bases: 7. The germline V gene has CDR1 MDHEN and CDR2 SYDVKM. In DNA, the CDR3 is TGTGCCAGCAGTTTGGCCCAGGGGGCAGTTGGCTACACCTTC. Protein product: CASSLAQGAVGYTF.

This sequence joins TRBV2 and TRBJ1-2; D not certain. The CDR3 contains 12 residues. CDR1 SNHLY and CDR2 FYNNEI come from the germline V gene. V gave up 7 bases and J gave up 7 bases, with 13 bases separating them. The CDR3 sequence: CASMGLLSGYTF. CDR3 DNA: TGTGCCAGCATGGGCCTTTTAAGTGGCTACACCTTC.

The CDR3: CASSVQKGVSFRGYNEQFF. CDR3 nucleotide sequence: TGTGCCAGCAGCGTACAGAAGGGGGTTTCGTTTCGTGGCTACAATGAGCAGTTCTTC. This chain links TRBV9 with TRBJ2-1, with D possibly matching TRBD1 (6 bases). CDR3 length: 19 residues. The V end lost 1 base, the J end lost 3 bases, and 23 bases lay between the germline ends. Germline lookup yields CDR1 SGDLS and CDR2 YYNGEE.